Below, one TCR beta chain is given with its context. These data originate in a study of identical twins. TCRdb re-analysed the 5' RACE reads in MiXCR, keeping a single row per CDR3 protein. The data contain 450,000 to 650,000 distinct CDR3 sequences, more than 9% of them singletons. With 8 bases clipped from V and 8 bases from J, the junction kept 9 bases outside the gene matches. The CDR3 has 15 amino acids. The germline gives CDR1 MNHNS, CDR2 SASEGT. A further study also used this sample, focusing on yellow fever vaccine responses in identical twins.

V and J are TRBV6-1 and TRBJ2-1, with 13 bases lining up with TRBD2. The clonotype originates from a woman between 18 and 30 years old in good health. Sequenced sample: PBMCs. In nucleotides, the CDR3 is TGTGCCAGCGAAATAGGACTAGCGGGGGTCTATGAGCAGTTCTTC. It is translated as CASEIGLAGVYEQFF.